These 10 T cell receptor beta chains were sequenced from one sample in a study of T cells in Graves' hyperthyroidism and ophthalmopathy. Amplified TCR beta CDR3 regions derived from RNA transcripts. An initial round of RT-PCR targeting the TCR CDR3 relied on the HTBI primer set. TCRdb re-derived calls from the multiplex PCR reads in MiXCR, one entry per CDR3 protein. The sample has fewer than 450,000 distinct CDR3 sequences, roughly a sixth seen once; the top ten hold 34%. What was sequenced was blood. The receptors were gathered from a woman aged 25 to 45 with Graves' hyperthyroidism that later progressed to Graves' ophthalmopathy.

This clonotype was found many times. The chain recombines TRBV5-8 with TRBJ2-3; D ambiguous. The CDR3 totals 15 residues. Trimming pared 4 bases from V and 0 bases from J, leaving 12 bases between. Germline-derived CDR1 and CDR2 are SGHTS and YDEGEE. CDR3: CASSPYSFSTDTQYF. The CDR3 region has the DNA TGTGCCAGCAGCCCCTATAGCTTTAGCACAGATACGCAGTATTTT.

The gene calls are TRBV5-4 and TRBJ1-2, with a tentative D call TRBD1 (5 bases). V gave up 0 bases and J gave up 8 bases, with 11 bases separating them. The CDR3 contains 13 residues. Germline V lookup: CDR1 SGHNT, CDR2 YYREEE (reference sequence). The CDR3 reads CASSLEQAYGYTF. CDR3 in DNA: TGTGCCAGCAGCTTGGAACAGGCCTACGGCTACACCTTC. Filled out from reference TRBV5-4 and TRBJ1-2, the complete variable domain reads ETGVTQSPTHLIKTRGQQVTLRCSSQSGHNTVSWYQQALGQGPQFIFQYYREEENGRGNFPPRFSGLQFPNYSSELNVNALELDDSALYLCASSLEQAYGYTFGSGTRLTVV.

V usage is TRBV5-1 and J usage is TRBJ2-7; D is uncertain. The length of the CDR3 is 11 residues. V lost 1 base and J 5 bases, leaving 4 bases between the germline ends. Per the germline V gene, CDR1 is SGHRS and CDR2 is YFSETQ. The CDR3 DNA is TGCGCCAGCAGCTTGTTGCACGAGCAGTACTTC. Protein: CASSLLHEQYF.

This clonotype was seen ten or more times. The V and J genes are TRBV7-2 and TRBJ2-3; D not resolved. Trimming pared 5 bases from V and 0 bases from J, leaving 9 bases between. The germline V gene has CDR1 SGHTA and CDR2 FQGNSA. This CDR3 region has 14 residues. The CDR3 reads CASSLGPSTDTQYF. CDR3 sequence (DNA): TGTGCCAGCAGCCTAGGGCCCAGCACAGATACGCAGTATTTT.

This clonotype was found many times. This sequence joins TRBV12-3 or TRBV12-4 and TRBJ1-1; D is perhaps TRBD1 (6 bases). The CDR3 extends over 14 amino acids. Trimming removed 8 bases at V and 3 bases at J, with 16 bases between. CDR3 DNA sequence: TGTGCCAGCGGGCCGGGGGCAGTGGACACTGAAGCTTTCTTT. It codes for CASGPGAVDTEAFF.

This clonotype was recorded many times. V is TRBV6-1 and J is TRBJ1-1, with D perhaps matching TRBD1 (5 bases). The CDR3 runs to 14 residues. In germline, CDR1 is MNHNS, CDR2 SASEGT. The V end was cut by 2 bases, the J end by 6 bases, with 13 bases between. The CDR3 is CASSETPRGAEAFF. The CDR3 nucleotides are TGTGCCAGCAGTGAAACCCCCCGAGGGGCTGAAGCTTTCTTT.

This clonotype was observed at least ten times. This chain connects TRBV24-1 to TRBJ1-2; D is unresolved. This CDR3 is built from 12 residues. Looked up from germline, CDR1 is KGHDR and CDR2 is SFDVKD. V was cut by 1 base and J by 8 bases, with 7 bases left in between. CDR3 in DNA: TGTGCCACCAGTGATTTCGAGAGGGGCTACACCTTC. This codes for CATSDFERGYTF.

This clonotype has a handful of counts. CDR3 loop: CASSVTGGAVTQYF. CDR3 sequence (DNA): TGTGCCAGCAGTGTGACAGGGGGGGCGGTGACCCAGTACTTC. V is TRBV6-4 and J is TRBJ2-5; 9 bases agree with TRBD1. The germline V gene has CDR1 MRHNA and CDR2 SNTAGT. The CDR3 has 14 residues. V shed 4 bases, J shed 7 bases, and the junction held 7 bases outside the gene matches.

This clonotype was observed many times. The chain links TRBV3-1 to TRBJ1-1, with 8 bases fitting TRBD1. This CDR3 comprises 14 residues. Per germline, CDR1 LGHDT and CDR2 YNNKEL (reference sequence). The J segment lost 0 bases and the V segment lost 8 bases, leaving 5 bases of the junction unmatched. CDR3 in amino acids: CASQDRGMNTEAFF. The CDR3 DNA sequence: TGTGCCAGCCAAGACAGGGGCATGAACACTGAAGCTTTCTTT.

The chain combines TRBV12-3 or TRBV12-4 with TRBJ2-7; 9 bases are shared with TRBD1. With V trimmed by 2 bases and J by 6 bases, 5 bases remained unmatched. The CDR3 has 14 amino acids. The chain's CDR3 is CASSLTGGESEQYF. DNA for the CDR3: TGTGCCAGCAGTTTAACAGGGGGCGAGTCCGAGCAGTACTTC.